Listed below are T cell receptor beta chains from one sample, sequenced in a study of shared clonotypes between healthy human individuals. The protocol was immunoSEQ multiplex PCR, while the TCRdb copy is restricted to in-frame clones and leaves out a portion. The repertoire holds about 1,900,000 clones, with about 95% as singletons. Sequencing was done on a sample of naive CD8+ T cells sorted from blood. Receptor source: a man aged 18 to 30 in good health. Each CDR3 is given with its conserved first and last residue. The D gene is left open where the match is weak. Expanded clones get a size class; other rows say once, few or many, or leave the size out.

size,J,V,D,DNA,CDR3
few,TRBJ2-1,TRBV7-9,TRBD2,TGTGCCAGCAGCTTAGTCGGACTAGCGGGAGACAATGAGCAGTTCTTC,CASSLVGLAGDNEQFF
many,TRBJ1-2,TRBV11-2,.,TGTGCCAGCAGCGCCGGTAGGGCGGGTGGCTACACCTTC,CASSAGRAGGYTF
once,TRBJ2-7,TRBV19,.,TGTGCCCGAGGGAGTTTCTACGAGCAGTACTTC,CARGSFYEQYF
once,TRBJ1-1,TRBV5-6,.,TGTGCCAGCAGCTTGGCCTGGACTGAAGCTTTCTTT,CASSLAWTEAFF
.,TRBJ2-7,TRBV7-9,TRBD1,TGTGCCAGCAGCGGCTCCTTCCGGGACAGGGATCTTGGGGAGCAGTACTTC,CASSGSFRDRDLGEQYF
.,TRBJ2-6,TRBV28,.,TGTGCCACTCGGACACCCTCTGGGGCCAACGTCCTGACTTTC,CATRTPSGANVLTF
.,TRBJ2-7,TRBV5-4,.,TGTGCCAGCAGCTTTGCGGATGTGACGGGGCTCCCCGGGCAGTACTTC,CASSFADVTGLPGQYF
.,TRBJ1-5,TRBV12-5,.,TGTGCTAGTGGTTTGGTATGGTTGGGGGACTCCAATAGCAATCAGCCCCAGCATTTT,CASGLVWLGDSNSNQPQHF
.,TRBJ2-3,TRBV9,TRBD2,TGTGCCAGCAGCGATCTAGCGGACACAGATACGCAGTATTTT,CASSDLADTDTQYF
.,TRBJ1-6,TRBV11-2,TRBD1,TGTGCCAGCAGCCCGAGGGGGACAGGGGTACAGTCACCCCTCCACTTT,CASSPRGTGVQSPLHF
.,TRBJ2-7,TRBV27,TRBD2,TGTGCCAGCAGTCTCTCTAGCGGGAGCATTACCTACGAGCAGTACTTC,CASSLSSGSITYEQYF
.,TRBJ2-1,TRBV28,TRBD2,TGTGCCAGCAGTCCGCGGGGGGCCTACAATGAGCAGTTCTTC,CASSPRGAYNEQFF
.,TRBJ2-2,TRBV6-1,TRBD2,TGTGCCAGCACCGGGGGGATCACCGGGGAGCTGTTTTTT,CASTGGITGELFF
.,TRBJ2-7,TRBV11-2,.,TGTGCCAGCAGCTCCGAAGTTGAACAGTACTTC,CASSSEVEQYF
few,TRBJ1-1,TRBV10-3,.,TGTGCCGTCGGCGGCCCGCATGATGCGAACACTGAAGCTTTCTTT,CAVGGPHDANTEAFF
once,TRBJ2-1,TRBV27,.,TGTGCCAGCAGCCACAGGAACCCCTACAATGAGCAGTTCTTC,CASSHRNPYNEQFF
.,TRBJ2-7,TRBV2,TRBD2,TGTGCCAGCAGTCTCATTCCGCAGCGGGAGGGCCCCCACGAGCAGTACTTC,CASSLIPQREGPHEQYF
.,TRBJ2-3,TRBV30,TRBD2,TGTGCCTGGAGTCCCGGGGTAGCGGGATACACAGATACGCAGTATTTT,CAWSPGVAGYTDTQYF
.,TRBJ1-1,TRBV2,TRBD1,TGTGCCAGCAGAGGGACAGGGACTAAAACCACTGAAGCTTTCTTT,CASRGTGTKTTEAFF
.,TRBJ2-4,TRBV7-9,TRBD2,TGTGCCAGCAGCCCCCTAGCGGGACTAGCCAAAAACATTCAGTACTTC,CASSPLAGLAKNIQYF
.,TRBJ1-1,TRBV21-1,.,TGTGCCAGCAGCAAAACTGGGATTGAAGCTTTCTTT,CASSKTGIEAFF
.,TRBJ2-5,TRBV5-1,.,TGCGCCAGCAGCGTTGCTCCGGCGGTAGCCCAAGAGACCCAGTACTTC,CASSVAPAVAQETQYF
.,TRBJ1-1,TRBV27,.,TGTGCCAGCAGTTTACTCTCGATGAACACTGAAGCTTTCTTT,CASSLLSMNTEAFF
.,TRBJ2-1,TRBV27,.,TGTGCCAGCAGTTTTGGGGGTAATGAGCAGTTCTTC,CASSFGGNEQFF
.,TRBJ1-2,TRBV28,TRBD1,TGTGCCAGCAGGGAGACAGGGGGCAACTATGGCTACACCTTC,CASRETGGNYGYTF
.,TRBJ2-1,TRBV27,TRBD2,TGTGCCAGCAGTTTAGGGCTAGCGGATTACAATGAGCAGTTCTTC,CASSLGLADYNEQFF
.,TRBJ2-1,TRBV18,.,TGTGCCAGCTCACCCGAGGAGGGGGAATTAGTCTATGAGCAGTTCTTC,CASSPEEGELVYEQFF
.,TRBJ2-5,TRBV28,.,TGTGCCAGCAGTTTAGGGGGATCCGAGACCCAGTACTTC,CASSLGGSETQYF
once,TRBJ2-1,TRBV11-2,TRBD2,TGTGCCAGCGACTGGACTAGCGGGGGGATTTACAATGAGCAGTTCTTC,CASDWTSGGIYNEQFF
.,TRBJ1-2,TRBV4-1,.,TGCGCCAGCAGCCCTCCGGGACTTAGGGGTTCTAACTATGGCTACACCTTC,CASSPPGLRGSNYGYTF
.,TRBJ2-2,TRBV9,TRBD2,TGTGCCAGCAGCGTGAAGCGGGAGTACGGGGAGCTGTTTTTT,CASSVKREYGELFF
.,TRBJ1-4,TRBV6-5,.,TGTGCCAGCAGTTACTCGATTAGTGAAAAACTGTTTTTT,CASSYSISEKLFF
.,TRBJ2-5,TRBV5-1,TRBD2,TGCGCCAGCAGCCCCAGGACTAGCGGGGGGACACAAGAGACCCAGTACTTC,CASSPRTSGGTQETQYF
.,TRBJ2-3,TRBV30,.,TGTGCCTGGAGTGTAATTCCTGGCACCACAGATACGCAGTATTTT,CAWSVIPGTTDTQYF
.,TRBJ1-4,TRBV5-1,.,TGCGCCAGCAGCCCGCAGACAGGCCGCAGTCCTGAAAAACTGTTTTTT,CASSPQTGRSPEKLFF
.,TRBJ2-2,TRBV27,.,TGTGCCAGCAGTTTGGGCGAGGAGCTGTTTTTT,CASSLGEELFF
.,TRBJ2-2,TRBV27,TRBD2,TGTGCCAGCAGTTCTCCAGCGGGAGCGAACACCGGGGAGCTGTTTTTT,CASSSPAGANTGELFF
.,TRBJ1-1,TRBV27,.,TGTGCCAGCAGTTTGCAGGTTAACACTGAAGCTTTCTTT,CASSLQVNTEAFF
.,TRBJ2-7,TRBV13,TRBD2,TGTGCCAGCAGCTCAACTAGCGGGAGATTGATAAATTCGTACGAGCAGTACTTC,CASSSTSGRLINSYEQYF
.,TRBJ2-1,TRBV2,.,TGTGCCAGCAGTCTCTCAAGCGATGAGCAGTTCTTC,CASSLSSDEQFF
.,TRBJ2-3,TRBV28,TRBD2,TGTGCCAGCAGTTTATACGGGACTAGCTCAGATACGCAGTATTTT,CASSLYGTSSDTQYF
once,TRBJ1-5,TRBV6-1,.,TGTGCCAGCACTTACACAAGGGAGGTACAGCCCCAGCATTTT,CASTYTREVQPQHF
.,TRBJ1-2,TRBV27,TRBD1,TGTGCCAGCAGTTCCACAGGGGCCGGCGGCTACACCTTC,CASSSTGAGGYTF
.,TRBJ2-1,TRBV27,TRBD2,TGTGCCAGCAGCGCGGGGGCGGGGGGCTCCTACAATGAGCAGTTCTTC,CASSAGAGGSYNEQFF
.,TRBJ1-5,TRBV7-8,.,TGTGCCAGCAGCTTAGGAGGGGGGGGTAGCAATCAGCCCCAGCATTTT,CASSLGGGGSNQPQHF
.,TRBJ1-1,TRBV5-4,.,TGTGCCAGCAGCTGGGGGGGCCCGAACACTGAAGCTTTCTTT,CASSWGGPNTEAFF
few,TRBJ1-1,TRBV9,.,TGTGCCAGCAGCCCCATGAACACTGAAGCTTTCTTT,CASSPMNTEAFF